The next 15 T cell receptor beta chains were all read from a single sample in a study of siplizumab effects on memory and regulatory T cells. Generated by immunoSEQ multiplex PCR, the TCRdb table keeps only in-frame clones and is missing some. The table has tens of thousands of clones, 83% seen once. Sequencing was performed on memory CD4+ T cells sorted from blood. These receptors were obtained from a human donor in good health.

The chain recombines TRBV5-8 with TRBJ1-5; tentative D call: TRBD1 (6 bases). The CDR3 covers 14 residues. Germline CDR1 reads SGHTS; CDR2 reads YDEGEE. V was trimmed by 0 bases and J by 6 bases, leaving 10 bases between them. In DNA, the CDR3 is TGTGCCAGCAGCTTGGACAGGGATTTTCAGCCCCAGCATTTT. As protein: CASSLDRDFQPQHF.

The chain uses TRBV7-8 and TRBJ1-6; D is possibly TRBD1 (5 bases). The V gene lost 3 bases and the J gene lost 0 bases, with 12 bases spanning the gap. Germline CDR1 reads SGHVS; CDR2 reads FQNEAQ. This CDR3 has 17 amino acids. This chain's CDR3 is CASSLDWGSSYNSPLHF. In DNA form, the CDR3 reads TGTGCCAGCAGCTTGGATTGGGGCAGCTCCTATAATTCACCCCTCCACTTT.

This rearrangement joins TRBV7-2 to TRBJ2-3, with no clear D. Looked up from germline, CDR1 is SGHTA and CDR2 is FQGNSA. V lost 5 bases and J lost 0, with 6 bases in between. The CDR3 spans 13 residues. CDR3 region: CASSQSSTDTQYF. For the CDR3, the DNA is TGTGCCAGCAGCCAGTCTAGCACAGATACGCAGTATTTT.

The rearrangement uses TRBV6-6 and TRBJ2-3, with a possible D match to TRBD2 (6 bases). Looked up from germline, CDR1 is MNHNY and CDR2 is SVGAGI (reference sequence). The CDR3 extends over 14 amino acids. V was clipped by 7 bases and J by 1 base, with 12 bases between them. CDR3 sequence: CASKPTGGTDTQYF. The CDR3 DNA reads TGTGCCAGCAAGCCTACGGGGGGCACAGATACGCAGTATTTT.

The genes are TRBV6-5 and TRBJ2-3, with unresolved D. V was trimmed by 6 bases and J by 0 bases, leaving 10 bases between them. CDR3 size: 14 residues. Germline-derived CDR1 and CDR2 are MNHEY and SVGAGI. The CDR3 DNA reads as TGTGCCAGCAGCCCCCGGGCTAGCACAGATACGCAGTATTTT. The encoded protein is CASSPRASTDTQYF.

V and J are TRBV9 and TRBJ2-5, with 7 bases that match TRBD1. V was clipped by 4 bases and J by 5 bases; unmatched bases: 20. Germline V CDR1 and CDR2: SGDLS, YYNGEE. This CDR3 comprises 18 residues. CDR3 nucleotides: TGTGCCAGCAGCCCAGCTTGGACAGGTTACTCTGGTCGGGAGACCCAGTACTTC. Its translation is CASSPAWTGYSGRETQYF.

The CDR3 protein is CASSLVDPGITGELFF. The CDR3 nucleotides are TGCGCCAGCAGCTTGGTCGATCCCGGGATCACCGGGGAGCTGTTTTTT. The gene calls are TRBV5-1 and TRBJ2-2, with D possibly matching TRBD2 (5 bases). Trimming left V 0 bases short and J 4 bases short, with 13 bases between. Germline V lookup: CDR1 SGHRS, CDR2 YFSETQ. The CDR3 consists of 16 residues.

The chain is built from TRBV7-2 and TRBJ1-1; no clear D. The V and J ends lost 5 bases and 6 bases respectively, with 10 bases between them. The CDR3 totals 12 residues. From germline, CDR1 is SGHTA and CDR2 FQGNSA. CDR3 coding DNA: TGTGCCAGCAGCCCTGCCGTGGCTGAAGCTTTCTTT. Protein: CASSPAVAEAFF. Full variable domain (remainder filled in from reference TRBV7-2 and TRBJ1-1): GAGVSQSPSNKVTEKGKDVELRCDPISGHTALYWYRQSLGQGLEFLIYFQGNSAPDKSGLPSDRFSAERTGGSVSTLTIQRTQQEDSAVYLCASSPAVAEAFFGQGTRLTVV.

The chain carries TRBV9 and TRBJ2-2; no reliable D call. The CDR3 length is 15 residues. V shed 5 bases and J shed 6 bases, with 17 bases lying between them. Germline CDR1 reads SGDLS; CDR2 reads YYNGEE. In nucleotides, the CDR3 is TGTGCCAGCAGTATAGGCCGGGCAGGCGCCGGGGAGCTGTTTTTT. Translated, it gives CASSIGRAGAGELFF.

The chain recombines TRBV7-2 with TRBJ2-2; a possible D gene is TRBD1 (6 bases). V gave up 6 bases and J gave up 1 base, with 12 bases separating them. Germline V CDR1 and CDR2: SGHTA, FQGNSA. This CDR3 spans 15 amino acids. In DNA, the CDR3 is TGTGCCAGCAGAGCCGGGACAAGGAACACCGGGGAGCTGTTTTTT. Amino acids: CASRAGTRNTGELFF.

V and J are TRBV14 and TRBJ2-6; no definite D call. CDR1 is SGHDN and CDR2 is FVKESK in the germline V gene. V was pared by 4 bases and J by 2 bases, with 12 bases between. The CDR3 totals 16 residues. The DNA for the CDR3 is TGTGCCAGCAGCCCCCCGGGCTTTACTGGGGCCAACGTCCTGACTTTC. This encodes CASSPPGFTGANVLTF.

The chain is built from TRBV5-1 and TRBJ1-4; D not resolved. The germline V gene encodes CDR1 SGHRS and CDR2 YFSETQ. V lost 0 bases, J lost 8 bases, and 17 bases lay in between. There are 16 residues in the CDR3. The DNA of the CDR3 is TGCGCCAGCAGCTTGGCGACATCCGGTCTCGGCGAAAAACTGTTTTTT. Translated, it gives CASSLATSGLGEKLFF.

In DNA, the CDR3 is TGTGGGGCCGGGACAGATTTCCAAGAGACCCAGTACTTC. As protein: CGAGTDFQETQYF. The J gene is TRBJ2-5, the V gene TRBV2; the match to TRBD1 covers 7 bases. CDR1 is SNHLY, CDR2 FYNNEI, per germline. The CDR3 spans 13 residues.

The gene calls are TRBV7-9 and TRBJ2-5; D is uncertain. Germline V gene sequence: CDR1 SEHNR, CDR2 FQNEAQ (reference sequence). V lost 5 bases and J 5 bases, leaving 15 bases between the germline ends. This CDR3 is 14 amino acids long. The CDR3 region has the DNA TGTGCCAGCAGCGATGCGAGGCTGGGGGAGACCCAGTACTTC. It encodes CASSDARLGETQYF.

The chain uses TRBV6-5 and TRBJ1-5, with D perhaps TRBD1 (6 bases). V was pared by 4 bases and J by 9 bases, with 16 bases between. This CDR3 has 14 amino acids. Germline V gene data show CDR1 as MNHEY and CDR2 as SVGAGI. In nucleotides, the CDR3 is TGTGCCAGCAGTTGGACGGGGCCAGGGGCGCCCCAGCATTTT. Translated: CASSWTGPGAPQHF.